This TCR beta chain came from a study of regulatory T cells in long-lasting Graves disease. The authors built TCR beta libraries using iRepertoire HTBI primers and Arm-PCR of CDR3 regions. MiXCR, run by TCRdb on the multiplex PCR reads, gives a single entry per CDR3 protein. The profile covers some 470,000 distinct CDR3 sequences, with roughly 21% appearing a single time and about 6.6% taken by the ten largest. The CDR3 consists of 16 residues. Germline assignment: CDR1 SEHNR and CDR2 FQNEAQ (reference sequence). V lost 1 base and J 4 bases, leaving 16 bases between the germline ends. Described time point: persistent/refractory GD, antithyroid drugs over 5 years with positive TRAb. From PBMCs, RNA was extracted and then used to make the TCR library.

The clonotype originates from a female donor with Graves disease. Sequencing used peripheral blood mononuclear cells (PBMCs), obtained when the disease was refractory, from a patient treated with antithyroid drugs. The rearrangement uses TRBV7-9 and TRBJ1-1; D gene ambiguous. The CDR3 protein is CASSLGHNAAGTEAFF. The CDR3 region has the DNA TGTGCCAGCAGCTTAGGGCATAACGCTGCGGGCACTGAAGCTTTCTTT.